This is a list of T cell receptor beta chains from one sample in a study of T-cell memory formation after mild COVID-19. In TCRdb, the 5' RACE reads were re-called with MiXCR into one record per CDR3 protein. The table lists 350,000 to 500,000 distinct CDR3 sequences, more than 20% of them singletons. The sample was PBMCs or a T cell subset sorted from them (not recorded which). Receptor source: an adult woman who had mild COVID-19 (a few samples of this study predate the infection). Cell type and time point are not known. The CDR3 runs from the conserved cysteine through the conserved F or W. A D gene is named only where the DNA matches it firmly. The listing skips clone size in some rows; elsewhere it reads once, few, many or a size class.

v_gene,j_gene,len,d_gene,abundance,CDR3nt,CDR3aa
TRBV24-1,TRBJ2-5,17,TRBD2,few,TGTGCCACCAGTGATCCCGGTTTAGCGGGAGGTCTAGAGACCCAGTACTTC,CATSDPGLAGGLETQYF
TRBV7-9,TRBJ2-1,14,TRBD2,few,TGTGCCAGCAGCTTACCGGGACTACCTAATGAGCAGTTCTTC,CASSLPGLPNEQFF
TRBV20-1,TRBJ1-1,15,TRBD1,-,TGCAGTGCTAGCCTGGTGACAGGGGCGAACACTGAAGCTTTCTTT,CSASLVTGANTEAFF
TRBV11-3,TRBJ2-3,16,-,few,TGTGCCAGCAGCTTAGAAATGGTCCGAAGCACAGATACGCAGTATTTT,CASSLEMVRSTDTQYF
TRBV5-6,TRBJ2-7,15,TRBD2,-,TGTGCCAGCAGCCTTCCGGGTAGCGGGGGGTACGAGCAGTACTTC,CASSLPGSGGYEQYF
TRBV11-3,TRBJ2-7,17,TRBD1,once,TGTGCCAGCAGCTTAAGGTATGCCCGACAGGGAACCTACGAGCAGTACTTC,CASSLRYARQGTYEQYF
TRBV24-1,TRBJ2-1,12,-,few,TGTGCCACCAGAAAGGACGACAATGAGCAGTTCTTC,CATRKDDNEQFF
TRBV10-3,TRBJ1-2,13,-,few,TGTGCCATCAGCCCTGGGGGGGAAGGCGGCTACACCTTC,CAISPGGEGGYTF
TRBV9,TRBJ2-7,15,-,-,TGTGCCAGCAGCGTAGCACCAGGGACCGATTACGAGCAGTACTTC,CASSVAPGTDYEQYF
TRBV20-1,TRBJ2-7,14,TRBD2,-,TGCAGTGCACAAACCCGGGGGGGGAGTGAAGAGCAGTACTTC,CSAQTRGGSEEQYF
TRBV4-2,TRBJ2-7,15,TRBD2,-,TGTGCCAGCAGCCGAGAGGGACTAGCCCGCGACGAGCAGTACTTC,CASSREGLARDEQYF
TRBV15,TRBJ2-6,15,-,-,TGTGCCACCAGCAGTGAAATCTCTGGGGCCAACGTCCTGACTTTC,CATSSEISGANVLTF
TRBV5-4,TRBJ2-3,15,TRBD1,few,TGTGCCAGCAGCTCATACAGGGGGGCCACAGATACGCAGTATTTT,CASSSYRGATDTQYF
TRBV5-5,TRBJ2-3,16,TRBD2,-,TGTGCCAGCATCACCGAAGTGGGACTAGTCTCAGATACGCAGTATTTT,CASITEVGLVSDTQYF
TRBV12-3/TRBV12-4,TRBJ1-2,13,-,-,TGTGCCAGCAGTGTGACGGTCTTATATGGCTACACCTTC,CASSVTVLYGYTF
TRBV7-9,TRBJ1-1,12,-,-,TGTGCCAGCATCGGACAGAACACTGAAGCTTTCTTT,CASIGQNTEAFF
TRBV4-2,TRBJ1-4,15,-,-,TGTGCCAGCAGCCAAGATGGGGGGATGGGAGAAAAACTGTTTTTT,CASSQDGGMGEKLFF
TRBV6-5,TRBJ1-4,15,-,-,TGTGCCAGCAGACCGCAGGGCCCCTTTAATGAAAAACTGTTTTTT,CASRPQGPFNEKLFF
TRBV9,TRBJ2-4,16,-,-,TGTGCCAGCAGCGCCGCAGGCCGGGCAGCCAAAAACATTCAGTACTTC,CASSAAGRAAKNIQYF
TRBV7-9,TRBJ1-1,12,-,few,TGTGCCAGCAGCTTAGCGGTCGGTGAAGCTTTCTTT,CASSLAVGEAFF
TRBV6-7,TRBJ2-2,20,TRBD2,-,TGTGCCAGCAGTAATAAGAAATCGCGTAGCGGGGGTCCGGGGACCGGGGAGCTGTTTTTT,CASSNKKSRSGGPGTGELFF
TRBV27,TRBJ1-5,15,-,few,TGTGCCAGCAGTCTTGGCTGGCATAGCAATCAGCCCCAGCATTTT,CASSLGWHSNQPQHF
TRBV5-1,TRBJ2-3,14,-,few,TGCGCCAGCAGCTTGAGGGCTAGCTCAGATACGCAGTATTTT,CASSLRASSDTQYF
TRBV10-3,TRBJ2-3,16,-,-,TGTGCCATCAGCGGAAAAGCGACACCAAGCACAGATACGCAGTATTTT,CAISGKATPSTDTQYF
TRBV14,TRBJ2-2,16,TRBD1,many,TGTGCCAGCAGCCAAATCGGGACAGCGAACACCGGGGAGCTGTTTTTT,CASSQIGTANTGELFF
TRBV9,TRBJ2-1,10,-,few,TGTGCCAGTGGTATCAATGAGCAGTTCTTC,CASGINEQFF
TRBV3-1,TRBJ2-5,14,TRBD2,-,TGTGCCAGCAGCGCGGGACTAATGCAAGAGACCCAGTACTTC,CASSAGLMQETQYF
TRBV10-3,TRBJ1-1,13,-,few,TGTGCCATCGGCAACAGGGATGGCACTGAAGCTTTCTTT,CAIGNRDGTEAFF
TRBV12-3/TRBV12-4,TRBJ1-2,14,TRBD1,-,TGTGCCAGCAGATCCGGGACAGGCCCTATGAGCTACACCTTC,CASRSGTGPMSYTF
TRBV5-1,TRBJ2-3,15,-,-,TGCGCCAGCAGCTTGGAGTCAGAGTACACAGATACGCAGTATTTT,CASSLESEYTDTQYF
TRBV5-1,TRBJ2-1,16,TRBD2,-,TGCGCCAGCAGCCCCCGGACTAGCGGGGTGTTCAATGAGCAGTTCTTC,CASSPRTSGVFNEQFF
TRBV11-3,TRBJ2-5,13,-,few,TGTGCCAGCAGCGAAGGGCCCCAAGAGACCCAGTACTTC,CASSEGPQETQYF
TRBV10-3,TRBJ1-1,12,-,-,TGTGCCATCAGGGAGGGGAACACTGAAGCTTTCTTT,CAIREGNTEAFF
TRBV29-1,TRBJ2-7,16,-,-,TGCAGCGTTGAAGATGGGTCCAGGGGCGAAGACTACGAGCAGTACTTC,CSVEDGSRGEDYEQYF
TRBV19,TRBJ1-6,10,-,few,TGTGCCAGTGAGAATTCACCCCTCCACTTT,CASENSPLHF
TRBV20-1,TRBJ2-5,14,TRBD2,few,TGCAGTGCTTACAGACTAGCGGGCCAAGAGACCCAGTACTTC,CSAYRLAGQETQYF
TRBV4-2,TRBJ1-1,15,-,few,TGTGCCAGCAGCCAAGATCGGATGACACTTACTGAAGCTTTCTTT,CASSQDRMTLTEAFF
TRBV7-2,TRBJ2-3,16,TRBD2,-,TGTGCCAGCAGCTTACCGGGCGGGGGGAGCACAGATACGCAGTATTTT,CASSLPGGGSTDTQYF
TRBV7-2,TRBJ1-5,16,-,-,TGTGCCAGCAGTCCAGACAGGCCGAGAAGCAATCAGCCCCAGCATTTT,CASSPDRPRSNQPQHF
TRBV5-1,TRBJ2-3,13,TRBD1,few,TGCGCCAGCAGCACCCGACAGGGAGATACGCAGTATTTT,CASSTRQGDTQYF
TRBV19,TRBJ2-5,13,-,few,TGTGCCAGTAGTGCGACAGACCAAGAGACCCAGTACTTC,CASSATDQETQYF